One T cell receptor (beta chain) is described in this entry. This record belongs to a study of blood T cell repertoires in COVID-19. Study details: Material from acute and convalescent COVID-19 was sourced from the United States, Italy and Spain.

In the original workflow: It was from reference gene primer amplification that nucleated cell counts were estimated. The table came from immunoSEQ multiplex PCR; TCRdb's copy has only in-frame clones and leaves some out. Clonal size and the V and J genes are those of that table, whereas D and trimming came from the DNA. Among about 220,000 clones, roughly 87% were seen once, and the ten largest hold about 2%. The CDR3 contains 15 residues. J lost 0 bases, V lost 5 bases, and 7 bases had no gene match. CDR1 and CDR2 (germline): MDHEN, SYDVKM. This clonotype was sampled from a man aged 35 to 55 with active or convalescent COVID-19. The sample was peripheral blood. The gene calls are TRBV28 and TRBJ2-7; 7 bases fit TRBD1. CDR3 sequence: CASSRERTGSYEQYF. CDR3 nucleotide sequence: TGTGCCAGCAGTCGGGAACGGACAGGCTCCTACGAGCAGTACTTC.